The rows below give T cell receptor beta chains drawn from one sample of a study of T-cell memory formation after mild COVID-19. TCRdb reprocessed the 5' RACE reads with MiXCR, giving one entry per CDR3 protein. Here the sample spans roughly 300,000 distinct CDR3 sequences, roughly 16% being singletons. Sample: PBMCs or a T cell subset sorted from them (not recorded which). Receptors were obtained from a man between 18 and 29 years old who had mild COVID-19 (a few samples of this study predate the infection). Cell type and time point are not known. Each CDR3 is given with its conserved first and last residue. The D gene is left open where the match is weak. The listing skips clone size in some rows; elsewhere it reads once, few, many or a size class.

CDR3aa | CDR3nt | j_gene | abundance | v_gene | d_gene
CASSSQPTGRYQPQHF | TGTGCCAGCAGTTCCCAACCCACAGGACGGTATCAGCCCCAGCATTTT | TRBJ1-5 | - | TRBV6-5 | -
CASSERGVGELFF | TGTGCCAGCAGCGAGCGGGGGGTCGGGGAGCTGTTTTTT | TRBJ2-2 | few | TRBV4-2 | TRBD2
CASSLGGRYEQYF | TGTGCCAGCAGCCTTGGGGGGAGGTACGAGCAGTACTTC | TRBJ2-7 | many | TRBV3-1 | -
CSALALGSPTYGYTF | TGCAGTGCTCTAGCCTTAGGAAGTCCTACTTATGGCTACACCTTC | TRBJ1-2 | few | TRBV20-1 | -
CASSLSSNNEQFF | TGTGCCAGCAGCTTAAGCAGTAACAATGAGCAGTTCTTC | TRBJ2-1 | few | TRBV7-2 | -
CSARGLGSSGANVLTF | TGCAGTGCTAGAGGTCTGGGAAGCTCTGGGGCCAACGTCCTGACTTTC | TRBJ2-6 | few | TRBV20-1 | -
CASSRQGEEKLFF | TGTGCCAGCAGTCGACAGGGGGAAGAAAAACTGTTTTTT | TRBJ1-4 | few | TRBV3-1 | TRBD1
CASSPYGGEWEQYF | TGTGCCAGCAGCCCCTACGGAGGGGAGTGGGAGCAGTACTTC | TRBJ2-7 | few | TRBV7-9 | -
CASSLDGTGYQETQYF | TGTGCCAGCAGCTTAGACGGGACAGGGTACCAAGAGACCCAGTACTTC | TRBJ2-5 | - | TRBV13 | TRBD1
CASKGTQGDGYTF | TGTGCCAGCAAAGGGACTCAAGGCGACGGCTACACCTTC | TRBJ1-2 | - | TRBV7-2 | -
CASSYLAGRHEQFF | TGTGCCAGCAGTTACCTGGCGGGGCGGCATGAGCAGTTCTTC | TRBJ2-1 | many | TRBV6-2/TRBV6-3 | -
CSVPGSGGGYTF | TGCAGCGTTCCCGGGTCGGGCGGTGGCTACACCTTC | TRBJ1-2 | - | TRBV29-1 | -
CAIGASGANVLTF | TGTGCCATCGGGGCTAGTGGGGCCAACGTCCTGACTTTC | TRBJ2-6 | few | TRBV5-4 | -
CSARALRGPGEQYF | TGCAGTGCAAGGGCCCTAAGGGGTCCGGGCGAGCAGTACTTC | TRBJ2-7 | many | TRBV20-1 | -
CASSLTFYEQFF | TGTGCCAGCAGCTTGACCTTTTATGAGCAGTTCTTC | TRBJ2-1 | - | TRBV11-2 | -
CASSLAGVNEAFF | TGTGCCAGCAGCTTAGCGGGCGTGAATGAAGCTTTCTTT | TRBJ1-1 | - | TRBV7-9 | -
CASSLYRDREQFF | TGTGCCAGCAGCTTATACCGGGACCGTGAGCAGTTCTTC | TRBJ2-1 | - | TRBV11-2 | -
CASSLAPVTDSNQPQHF | TGTGCCAGCAGCTTAGCCCCGGTGACAGATAGCAATCAGCCCCAGCATTTT | TRBJ1-5 | few | TRBV7-8 | -
CSARDDGLGQGPLYEQYF | TGCAGTGCTAGAGATGACGGTTTGGGACAGGGGCCCCTCTACGAGCAGTACTTC | TRBJ2-7 | many | TRBV20-1 | TRBD1
CASSSNWRGGEQFF | TGTGCCAGCAGCTCTAACTGGCGGGGGGGAGAGCAGTTCTTC | TRBJ2-1 | - | TRBV7-2 | TRBD2
CASSLARGGPAKNIQYF | TGTGCCAGCAGCTTAGCGAGGGGGGGCCCAGCCAAAAACATTCAGTACTTC | TRBJ2-4 | few | TRBV7-8 | -
CASGPDYGYTF | TGTGCCAGTGGGCCTGATTATGGCTACACCTTC | TRBJ1-2 | few | TRBV19 | -
CASSLRRAGRYF | TGTGCCAGCAGTTTAAGGCGGGCGGGTCGGTATTTT | TRBJ2-3 | - | TRBV28 | -
CSAAGHQETQYF | TGCAGTGCTGCCGGACACCAAGAGACCCAGTACTTC | TRBJ2-5 | - | TRBV20-1 | -
CASSYGTGGTDTQYF | TGTGCCAGCAGTTATGGGACAGGGGGCACAGATACGCAGTATTTT | TRBJ2-3 | - | TRBV6-5 | TRBD1
CASSLAGVITDTQYF | TGTGCCAGCAGCTTAGCGGGGGTCATCACAGATACGCAGTATTTT | TRBJ2-3 | few | TRBV7-8 | -
CASSVGGTYNEQFF | TGTGCCAGCAGCGTAGGAGGGACCTACAATGAGCAGTTCTTC | TRBJ2-1 | - | TRBV9 | -
CSSILPGLAGADTQYF | TGCAGTTCCATACTCCCGGGACTAGCGGGCGCAGATACGCAGTATTTT | TRBJ2-3 | few | TRBV20-1 | TRBD2
CASILRGDLEPQHF | TGTGCCAGCATACTTCGGGGGGATCTGGAGCCCCAGCATTTT | TRBJ1-5 | once | TRBV21-1 | -
CASSRGQGSSNEKLFF | TGTGCCAGCAGCCGGGGACAGGGCTCCTCTAATGAAAAACTGTTTTTT | TRBJ1-4 | - | TRBV7-9 | TRBD1
CASYELAGGPDTQYF | TGTGCCAGCTATGAACTAGCGGGGGGGCCGGATACGCAGTATTTT | TRBJ2-3 | - | TRBV6-1 | TRBD2
CATSDWGRNQPQHF | TGTGCCACCAGTGATTGGGGGAGGAATCAGCCCCAGCATTTT | TRBJ1-5 | - | TRBV24-1 | -
CASSFQQDPYEQYF | TGCGCCAGCAGCTTCCAACAGGACCCCTACGAGCAGTACTTC | TRBJ2-7 | many | TRBV5-1 | -
CASSLSGQGLDGYTF | TGTGCCAGCAGCTTGTCGGGACAGGGGTTGGATGGCTACACCTTC | TRBJ1-2 | few | TRBV5-5 | TRBD1
CSARIEDRGRSYNEQFF | TGCAGTGCTAGGATAGAGGACAGGGGTCGCTCCTACAATGAGCAGTTCTTC | TRBJ2-1 | - | TRBV20-1 | TRBD1
CASSQGQSMNTEAFF | TGCGCCAGCAGCCAGGGGCAGTCAATGAACACTGAAGCTTTCTTT | TRBJ1-1 | few | TRBV4-3 | -
CSAKGKGLEAKTQYF | TGCAGTGCTAAGGGGAAAGGACTAGAGGCGAAGACCCAGTACTTC | TRBJ2-5 | few | TRBV20-1 | TRBD2
CASSPWTGGYGYTF | TGTGCCAGCTCACCTTGGACAGGGGGCTATGGCTACACCTTC | TRBJ1-2 | few | TRBV18 | TRBD1
CASMASGNTGELFF | TGCGCCAGCATGGCTAGCGGTAACACCGGGGAGCTGTTTTTT | TRBJ2-2 | few | TRBV5-1 | TRBD2
CSADWEWKAFF | TGCAGCGCCGACTGGGAGTGGAAAGCTTTCTTT | TRBJ1-1 | few | TRBV29-1 | -
CASSLKFGGTGELFF | TGCGCCAGCAGCTTGAAGTTCGGGGGAACCGGGGAGCTGTTTTTT | TRBJ2-2 | many | TRBV5-1 | -
CASSQDRDSSGANVLTF | TGTGCCAGCAGCCAAGATCGGGACAGCTCTGGGGCCAACGTCCTGACTTTC | TRBJ2-6 | many | TRBV4-2 | TRBD1
CSAREQENYGYTF | TGCAGTGCTAGAGAGCAGGAGAACTATGGCTACACCTTC | TRBJ1-2 | many | TRBV20-1 | -
CASSLVVWGGYTF | TGTGCCAGCAGCTTAGTTGTCTGGGGTGGCTACACCTTC | TRBJ1-2 | - | TRBV11-2 | -
CASSKGTIGYTF | TGTGCCAGCAGCAAAGGGACAATTGGCTACACCTTC | TRBJ1-2 | few | TRBV7-9 | -
CSAPRGNQPQHF | TGCAGTGCCCCGCGCGGGAATCAGCCCCAGCATTTT | TRBJ1-5 | - | TRBV20-1 | -
CASSSLEGSNIQYF | TGCGCCAGCAGCTCCCTCGAGGGTTCTAACATTCAGTACTTC | TRBJ2-4 | - | TRBV4-1 | -
CASSLASLANEQFF | TGTGCCAGCAGCTTAGCGTCACTAGCCAATGAGCAGTTCTTC | TRBJ2-1 | few | TRBV7-6 | -
CASSPSVLPSYNEQFF | TGTGCCAGCAGCCCCTCCGTACTACCATCCTACAATGAGCAGTTCTTC | TRBJ2-1 | - | TRBV12-3/TRBV12-4 | -
CASSLKSAGGRNIQYF | TGTGCCAGCAGTTTAAAATCCGCGGGGGGACGTAACATTCAGTACTTC | TRBJ2-4 | - | TRBV7-2 | TRBD2
CSARDPGALGAFF | TGCAGTGCTAGAGATCCTGGGGCCCTGGGGGCTTTCTTT | TRBJ1-1 | few | TRBV20-1 | -
CASSLGYQRGGYNEQFF | TGTGCCAGCAGCTTAGGGTACCAACGGGGAGGCTACAATGAGCAGTTCTTC | TRBJ2-1 | - | TRBV7-8 | -
CASSSGGTVLYYGYTF | TGTGCCAGCAGCTCCGGCGGGACAGTGCTGTACTATGGCTACACCTTC | TRBJ1-2 | few | TRBV7-9 | TRBD1
CASSRDRGWSGYTF | TGTGCCAGCAGCCGGGACAGGGGGTGGAGTGGCTACACCTTC | TRBJ1-2 | few | TRBV11-2 | TRBD1
CASRQTGYSNQPQHF | TGTGCCAGCAGGCAGACAGGATATAGCAATCAGCCCCAGCATTTT | TRBJ1-5 | few | TRBV12-3/TRBV12-4 | -
CASRRRTGELFF | TGTGCCAGCAGGCGGCGGACCGGGGAGCTGTTTTTT | TRBJ2-2 | - | TRBV7-4 | -
CASSLERANIQYF | TGTGCCAGCAGTCTCGAAAGGGCCAACATTCAGTACTTC | TRBJ2-4 | - | TRBV27 | -
CASSQDNGWGRTTEAFF | TGCGCCAGCAGCCAAGATAATGGGTGGGGGAGGACGACTGAAGCTTTCTTT | TRBJ1-1 | few | TRBV4-3 | -
CASGQYATNEKLFF | TGCGCCAGCGGGCAGTATGCAACTAATGAAAAACTGTTTTTT | TRBJ1-4 | - | TRBV5-1 | -